Presented here are 29 T cell receptor beta chains from one specimen sequenced in a study of CD8+ T cells in alopecia areata. Sequencing templates came from extracted RNA that was reverse transcribed into cDNA. This table comes from immunoSEQ multiplex PCR, and its TCRdb copy is limited to in-frame clones, with some not included. Among approximately 63,000 clones, roughly 57% were seen once, and the ten largest hold under 20%. This specimen consisted of CD8+ T cells sorted from blood, obtained at week 0. These receptors all come from a human donor with alopecia areata.

This clone has only a few counts. The gene calls are TRBV4-1 and TRBJ2-7, with a tentative D call TRBD1 (5 bases). CDR1 and CDR2 (germline): MGHRA, YSYEKL. This CDR3 region has 14 residues. Trimming removed 0 bases from V and 6 bases from J, with 12 bases in between. CDR3 sequence: CASSQDPRVGEQYF. The CDR3 DNA is TGCGCCAGCAGCCAAGATCCCAGGGTAGGCGAGCAGTACTTC.

This sequence joins TRBV7-9 and TRBJ2-7; D is uncertain. The germline V gene has CDR1 SEHNR and CDR2 FQNEAQ (reference sequence). The ends were cut back, 1 base at V and 0 bases at J, with 10 bases in the middle. This CDR3 region has 15 residues. The DNA for the CDR3 is TGTGCCAGCAGCTTAGTTACCCCGAACTCCTACGAGCAGTACTTC. As protein: CASSLVTPNSYEQYF.

This chain joins TRBV19 and TRBJ1-5, with 11 nucleotides matching TRBD1. The CDR3 extends over 19 amino acids. The trim removed 2 bases at V and 3 bases at J, leaving 12 bases unmatched. CDR1 and CDR2 from the germline V gene are LNHDA and SQIVND (reference sequence). CDR3 region: CASSINWDRGFENNQPQHF. The CDR3, as DNA: TGTGCCAGTAGTATAAATTGGGACAGGGGGTTTGAGAACAATCAGCCCCAGCATTTT.

The rearrangement uses TRBV5-6 and TRBJ1-6; no clear D. V shed 4 bases and J shed 3 bases, with 11 bases lying between them. The CDR3 totals 15 residues. The germline V gene encodes CDR1 SGHDT and CDR2 YYEEEE. The CDR3 coding sequence is TGTGCCAGCAGCGGCCGAACGGTCTATAATTCACCCCTCCACTTT. It translates to CASSGRTVYNSPLHF. Looking up the rest from reference TRBV5-6 and TRBJ1-6 gives the full variable domain: DAGVTQSPTHLIKTRGQQVTLRCSPKSGHDTVSWYQQALGQGPQFIFQYYEEEERQRGNFPDRFSGHQFPNYSSELNVNALLLGDSALYLCASSGRTVYNSPLHFGNGTRLTVT.

The rearrangement joins TRBV5-4 to TRBJ1-1; D remains unclear. Per germline, CDR1 SGHNT and CDR2 YYREEE (reference sequence). The CDR3 is 12 amino acids. V lost 5 bases to trimming and J lost 5 bases, with 10 bases between them. DNA of the CDR3: TGTGCCAGCAGTAATGATATGACTGAAGCTTTCTTT. Its translation: CASSNDMTEAFF.

This clone was found once. The J gene is TRBJ1-4, the V gene TRBV7-2; D remains ambiguous. Germline V gene data show CDR1 as SGHTA and CDR2 as FQGNSA. The V end lost 8 bases, the J end lost 6 bases, and 10 bases lay between the germline ends. The CDR3 has 12 residues. The CDR3, as DNA: TGTGCCAGCGACGGCATGGATGAAAAACTGTTTTTT. Protein product: CASDGMDEKLFF.

The chain combines TRBV4-1 with TRBJ1-2, with D uncertain. V lost 4 bases to trimming and J lost 1 base, with 22 bases between them. Germline CDR1 and CDR2: MGHRA and YSYEKL. This CDR3 is built from 18 residues. CDR3 sequence reads: CASSRSWASPSLNYGYTF. The CDR3 bases are TGCGCCAGCAGCCGATCATGGGCCAGTCCCTCACTTAACTATGGCTACACCTTC.

This chain uses TRBV6-5 with TRBJ1-2, with D possibly being TRBD1 (5 bases). The CDR3 totals 13 residues. Germline CDR1 MNHEY, CDR2 SVGAGI. Trimming removed 0 bases at V and 5 bases at J, with 7 bases between. CDR3 region: CASSYSTAYGYTF. Written as DNA, the CDR3 is TGTGCCAGCAGTTACTCGACAGCGTATGGCTACACCTTC.

The chain carries TRBV29-1 and TRBJ2-2, with D perhaps TRBD1 or TRBD2 (6 bases each). The V and J ends lost 6 bases and 6 bases respectively, with 20 bases between them. The germline V gene encodes CDR1 SQVTM and CDR2 ANQGSEA. This CDR3 has 15 residues. The CDR3 region has the DNA TGCAGCGTGATGGGTCAGGGGAGGTCGGCCGGGGAGCTGTTTTTT. Its translation is CSVMGQGRSAGELFF.

This clone was seen only a few times. CDR3 loop: CASSKSGEETQYF. CDR3 nucleotides: TGTGCCAGCTCAAAAAGCGGGGAAGAGACCCAGTACTTC. This sequence joins TRBV18 and TRBJ2-5; 7 bases line up with TRBD2. This CDR3 region has 13 residues. CDR1 KGHSH and CDR2 LQKENI come from the germline V gene. Unmatched junction bases numbered 3, after V lost 5 bases and J lost 3 bases.

This clone was detected a few times. The rearrangement links TRBV18 to TRBJ1-2, with 9 bases that match TRBD1. V gave up 5 bases and J gave up 9 bases; unmatched junction bases: 13. CDR1 is KGHSH, CDR2 LQKENI, per germline. This CDR3 comprises 15 residues. CDR3 loop: CASSWAPGQGQSYTF. CDR3 in DNA: TGTGCCAGCTCATGGGCTCCGGGACAGGGACAGAGCTACACCTTC.

This clone was counted a few times. This sequence joins TRBV28 and TRBJ2-3, with 13 bases matching TRBD2. CDR1 and CDR2 (germline): MDHEN, SYDVKM. The CDR3 totals 15 residues. Losses at the gene ends were 6 bases for V and 4 bases for J; bases not matched to a gene: 4. The CDR3 region has the DNA TGTGCCAGCAGAGCACTAGCGGGGGGGTCAGATACGCAGTATTTT. The encoded protein is CASRALAGGSDTQYF.

The rearrangement uses TRBV7-9 and TRBJ2-7, with a tentative D call TRBD2 (6 bases). Germline lookup yields CDR1 SEHNR and CDR2 FQNEAQ (reference sequence). V lost 7 bases, J lost 5 bases, and 18 bases lay in between. The CDR3 is made up of 14 amino acids. The CDR3 region is CASTGTLARDEQYF. CDR3 DNA: TGTGCCAGCACCGGGACGCTAGCGAGAGACGAGCAGTACTTC.

The chain employs TRBV27 and TRBJ1-5; maybe TRBD1 (5 bases). The CDR3 consists of 15 residues. CDR1 and CDR2 (germline): MNHEY, SMNVEV (reference sequence). The ends were cut back, 6 bases at V and 0 bases at J, with 12 bases in the middle. The CDR3 loop reads CASSLGGFSNQPQHF. For the CDR3, the DNA is TGTGCCAGCAGCCTGGGGGGGTTTAGCAATCAGCCCCAGCATTTT.

The J gene is TRBJ2-1, the V gene TRBV9, with 7 bases lining up with TRBD1. The CDR3 covers 17 residues. The ends lost 2 bases at V and 0 bases at J; junction bases unmatched: 8. The germline CDR1 and CDR2 sequences are SGDLS and YYNGEE. The CDR3: CASSVQQGFGSYNEQFF. DNA for the CDR3: TGTGCCAGCAGCGTTCAACAGGGGTTCGGCTCCTACAATGAGCAGTTCTTC.

This clone was counted between two and nine times. V and J are TRBV13 and TRBJ1-4; 7 bases map to TRBD1. Germline V gene lookup returns CDR1 PRHDT and CDR2 FYEKMQ (reference sequence). The CDR3 totals 15 residues. Trimming removed 0 bases from V and 7 bases from J; junction bases left unmatched: 5. DNA for the CDR3: TGTGCCAGCAGCTTAGGCAGGGGGGCGCCTGAAAAACTGTTTTTT. Encoded protein: CASSLGRGAPEKLFF.

This chain uses TRBV9 with TRBJ2-1, with 12 bases that match TRBD2. Germline V gene data show CDR1 as SGDLS and CDR2 as YYNGEE. The CDR3 runs to 16 residues. With V trimmed by 2 bases and J by 2 bases, 2 bases remained unmatched. The CDR3, as DNA: TGTGCCAGCAGCGTTGGACTAGCGGGAACCTACAATGAGCAGTTCTTC. Translating it yields CASSVGLAGTYNEQFF.

With respect to this clone: The same CDR3 can be traced to other DNA sequences in this sample. This chain joins TRBV30 and TRBJ2-7, with TRBD1 matching 9 bases. The CDR3 totals 13 residues. Trimming took 2 bases from V and 3 from J; bases not matched to a gene: 2. Germline V gives CDR1 GTSNPN, CDR2 SVGIG (reference sequence). CDR3 coding DNA: TGTGCCTGGAGTCCGGGACAGGGCTACGAGCAGTACTTC. It specifies CAWSPGQGYEQYF.

This clone was observed a single time. The V gene is TRBV4-3, the J gene TRBJ1-5; 8 bases are a match to TRBD1. Germline V gene data show CDR1 as LGHNA and CDR2 as YSLEER. Germline trimming cut 0 bases from V and 11 bases from J; bases unmatched to any gene: 12. This CDR3 contains 16 residues. CDR3 sequence: CASSQEYGQAGQAQHF. The CDR3, as DNA: TGCGCCAGCAGCCAAGAATACGGACAGGCGGGACAGGCCCAGCATTTT.

A word on this clone: The identical CDR3 is also encoded by other nucleotide sequences in the sample. The chain uses TRBV4-3 and TRBJ1-1; D gene unclear. The CDR3 loop spans 13 amino acids. Trimming took off 0 bases at V and 4 bases at J, with 6 bases between the two ends. CDR1 is LGHNA, CDR2 YSLEER, per germline. The CDR3 reads CASSQDRSTEAFF. In DNA form, the CDR3 reads TGCGCCAGCAGCCAAGATCGGAGCACTGAAGCTTTCTTT.

This clone is labeled medium-sized. The rearrangement links TRBV6-5 to TRBJ2-5, with a weak D call TRBD1 (6 bases). Between the trimmed V and J ends, which lost 5 bases and 4 bases, there was a span of 17 bases. The CDR3 is 15 amino acids. The germline CDR1 and CDR2 sequences are MNHEY and SVGAGI. The CDR3 sequence is CASSLGAGIRETQYF. Here the CDR3 DNA reads TGTGCCAGCAGTCTGGGGGCAGGGATTAGAGAGACCCAGTACTTC.

This clone was counted between two and nine times. The gene calls are TRBV30 and TRBJ2-1, with a weak D call TRBD1 (6 bases). With 4 bases removed from V and 4 bases from J, the gap between germline ends came to 23 bases. Germline V gene data show CDR1 as GTSNPN and CDR2 as SVGIG (reference sequence). CDR3 length: 17 residues. The CDR3 sequence: CAWTGSVQGMGYNEQFF. The CDR3, as DNA: TGTGCCTGGACTGGGTCCGTACAGGGTATGGGTTACAATGAGCAGTTCTTC.

This clone was detected only a few times. DNA of the CDR3: TGTGCCACCAGCAGCCGGACAGGGATCGATGGCTACACCTTC. Its protein product is CATSSRTGIDGYTF. The chain couples TRBV15 to TRBJ1-2; 8 bases fit TRBD1. Germline CDR1 reads LNHNV; CDR2 reads YYDKDF (reference sequence). J lost 6 bases, V lost 3 bases, and 6 bases had no gene match. The CDR3 is 14 residues long.

The chain has TRBV29-1 and TRBJ2-7, with 9 nucleotides matching TRBD1. The CDR3 consists of 14 residues. Germline V lookup: CDR1 SQVTM, CDR2 ANQGSEA. The J segment lost 0 bases and the V segment lost 7 bases, leaving 7 bases of the junction unmatched. The CDR3 is CSAQTGGSSYEQYF. The CDR3 DNA reads as TGCAGCGCCCAGACAGGGGGGAGCTCCTACGAGCAGTACTTC.

J is TRBJ2-5 and V is TRBV9; TRBD2 matches at 7 bases. The CDR3 has 18 residues. The germline V gene encodes CDR1 SGDLS and CDR2 YYNGEE. V was clipped by 0 bases and J by 1 base; unmatched bases: 12. The CDR3: CASSVGYRGGGSQETQYF. The CDR3 region has the DNA TGTGCCAGCAGCGTAGGATACCGCGGGGGAGGGTCCCAAGAGACCCAGTACTTC.

The chain couples TRBV15 to TRBJ2-5; 7 nucleotides match TRBD2. Germline lookup yields CDR1 LNHNV and CDR2 YYDKDF (reference sequence). The V and J ends lost 0 bases and 3 bases, in that order; junction bases with no gene match: 10. The CDR3 covers 17 residues. This chain's CDR3 is CATSRDPSPAGEETQYF. The DNA of the CDR3 is TGTGCCACCAGCAGAGATCCATCCCCCGCGGGGGAAGAGACCCAGTACTTC.

In this sample, this clone turned up a few times. The gene calls are TRBV19 and TRBJ2-1; weak D call: TRBD1 (5 bases). V was shortened by 6 bases and J by 5 bases, with 11 bases between the two germline ends. The CDR3 is 13 amino acids. Germline V CDR1 and CDR2: LNHDA, SQIVND (reference sequence). CDR3 region: CASRAQGDNEQFF. DNA for the CDR3: TGTGCCAGTAGGGCGCAGGGCGACAATGAGCAGTTCTTC.

The chain has TRBV29-1 and TRBJ1-1, with no clear D. The germline V gene encodes CDR1 SQVTM and CDR2 ANQGSEA. Trimming removed 3 bases at V and 8 bases at J, with 7 bases between. The CDR3 is 10 residues long. The CDR3 DNA follows: TGCAGCGTTGATGGGGTGGAAGCTTTCTTT. Encoded protein: CSVDGVEAFF.

This clone was seen more than once but under ten times. The rearrangement uses TRBV13 and TRBJ1-2; TRBD1 aligns across 8 bases. The CDR3 has 17 residues. Trimming removed 5 bases from V and 0 bases from J; junction bases left unmatched: 11. The V gene's germline CDR1 is PRHDT and CDR2 FYEKMQ (reference sequence). The CDR3 nucleotides are TGTGCCAGCAGCAGGACAGGGAAGAGAGGAGCTAACTATGGCTACACCTTC. Amino acid sequence: CASSRTGKRGANYGYTF. Combining the CDR3 with reference TRBV13 and TRBJ1-2 gives the whole variable domain AAGVIQSPRHLIKEKRETATLKCYPIPRHDTVYWYQQGPGQDPQFLISFYEKMQSDKGSIPDRFSAQQFSDYHSELNMSSLELGDSALYFCASSRTGKRGANYGYTFGSGTRLTVV.